These T cell receptor beta chains were read from a single sample in a study of regulatory T cells in long-lasting Graves disease. TCRdb redid the calling of the multiplex PCR reads with MiXCR, one entry per CDR3 protein. The sample lists 600,000 to 800,000 distinct CDR3 sequences, around 30% occurring once. Sequenced material: peripheral blood mononuclear cells (PBMCs), taken when the disease was refractory, from a patient treated with antithyroid drugs. The receptors originated from a female donor with Graves disease. Each CDR3 is given with its conserved first and last residue. A D gene is named only where the DNA matches it firmly. Clone size is stated in some rows and not others, as once, few, many or a class when expanded.

cdr3_nt cdr3_aa j_call d_call v_call clone_size
TGTGCCAGCCTCGCGGGACAGGGTAGAGCCTACACCTTC CASLAGQGRAYTF TRBJ1-2 TRBD1 TRBV25-1 few
TGTGCCAGCAGTGAGAACAGGGCGAATCAGCCCCAGCATTTT CASSENRANQPQHF TRBJ1-5 - TRBV2 many
TGTGCCAGCAGCTTGATGGTGGCCGGTGGGGCTCAGCCCCAGCATTTT CASSLMVAGGAQPQHF TRBJ1-5 - TRBV5-5 many
TGTGCCATCAGGGAGGGAAAAGGGGAGGGAACTGAAGCTTTCTTT CAIREGKGEGTEAFF TRBJ1-1 - TRBV10-3 few
TGCAGTGCTAGAGATCCCAGCGGCCTCAAGGAGCAGTTCTTC CSARDPSGLKEQFF TRBJ2-1 - TRBV20-1 -
TGTGCCAGCAGCCCCTCCGACGGGAATACGCAGTATTTT CASSPSDGNTQYF TRBJ2-3 - TRBV12-3/TRBV12-4 -
TGTGCCGCCACAGGGCAGGATATCTACGAGCAGTACTTC CAATGQDIYEQYF TRBJ2-7 - TRBV30 few
TGTGCCAGCAGTTTAAGGACAGCCCGCACAGATACGCAGTATTTT CASSLRTARTDTQYF TRBJ2-3 - TRBV28 -
TGTGCCAGCAGCTTAGCTAGGACAGGCTTAAGCAATCAGCCCCAGCATTTT CASSLARTGLSNQPQHF TRBJ1-5 TRBD1 TRBV7-9 -
TGTGCCAGCAGCCCAAGGACTAGCGGGACTGGGGAGCAGTACTTC CASSPRTSGTGEQYF TRBJ2-7 TRBD2 TRBV6-2/TRBV6-3 -
TGCGCCAGCAGCCCCGACAGGGTGGATACTGAAGCTTTCTTT CASSPDRVDTEAFF TRBJ1-1 TRBD1 TRBV5-1 -
TGTGCCAGCAATCCCGACAGGGTCCCTGAAGCTTTCTTT CASNPDRVPEAFF TRBJ1-1 TRBD1 TRBV2 -
TGTGCCGTAAGACTAGCGCAAGAGACCCAGTACTTC CAVRLAQETQYF TRBJ2-5 TRBD2 TRBV2 few
TGTGCCAGCAGGGACAGTGGCGCCTATGGCTACACCTTC CASRDSGAYGYTF TRBJ1-2 - TRBV6-1 -
TGCAGTGCCAGGACAGGGAGGAGCTCCTACGAGCAGTACTTC CSARTGRSSYEQYF TRBJ2-7 TRBD1 TRBV20-1 few
TGTGCCAGCAGCTTAGAGCCGAGACCCGCCAAAAACATTCAGTACTTC CASSLEPRPAKNIQYF TRBJ2-4 - TRBV11-2 few
TGTGCCAGCAGCCCACAGGGTATGCACACTGAAGCTTTCTTT CASSPQGMHTEAFF TRBJ1-1 - TRBV3-1 -
TGTGCCAGCAGTCACGGGGGAGGGAACACCGGGGAGCTGTTTTTT CASSHGGGNTGELFF TRBJ2-2 - TRBV6-2/TRBV6-3 -
TGCAGTGCTAGAGGGACTAGCGGGAGTCGTGAGACCCAGTACTTC CSARGTSGSRETQYF TRBJ2-5 TRBD2 TRBV20-1 few
TGCGCCAGCAGACAGGGGGTCGACGAGCGGTACTTC CASRQGVDERYF TRBJ2-7 TRBD1 TRBV5-1 -
TGTGCCAGCAGTGAACCGGGCCGGTCACCCCTCCACTTT CASSEPGRSPLHF TRBJ1-6 - TRBV25-1 -
TGTGCCAGCAGTTACGGTGCGGATCAGCCCCAGCATTTT CASSYGADQPQHF TRBJ1-5 - TRBV2 -
TGTGCCTGGAGCTCAGGGGGCACTGAAGCTTTCTTT CAWSSGGTEAFF TRBJ1-1 TRBD1 TRBV30 -
TGTGCCAGCTCACCCAATTTCAATCAGCCCCAGCATTTT CASSPNFNQPQHF TRBJ1-5 - TRBV18 few